This T cell receptor (beta chain) stems from a study of vaccination effects on CD4 cells after COVID-19. Study-level results: Few convalescent patients, and no early post-infection timepoints, were available to the study.

Prior to sequencing, the ViraFEST assay stimulated PBMC with viral peptide pools, which expanded the antigen-specific CD4+ T cells. Investigators separated out CD4+ T cells once around eleven days of culture had passed. Prior SARS-CoV-2 infection was absent in the vaccine recipients, as shown by negative nucleocapsid antibodies. Fresh IL-2-containing medium replaced half the medium on days 3 and 7. Details on this clone: The antigen is not known.

The assay was immunoSEQ multiplex PCR, and TCRdb's table has in-frame clones only and misses some. The sample lists more than 40,000 clones; 77% were seen once. The CDR3 runs 13 residues. The ends were cut back, 5 bases at V and 2 bases at J, with 10 bases in the middle. Germline CDR1 reads MNHNY; CDR2 reads SVGAGI (reference sequence). This receptor was obtained from a human donor who received a COVID-19 vaccine. The gene calls are TRBV6-6 and TRBJ2-7, with D possibly matching TRBD1 (6 bases). Sequencing used CD4+ T cells from PBMCs cultured with HCoV-NL63 spike peptides, obtained before COVID-19 vaccination. The CDR3 is CASSPRQAYEQYV. In DNA form, the CDR3 reads TGTGCCAGCAGTCCCCGACAGGCCTACGAGCAGTACGTC.